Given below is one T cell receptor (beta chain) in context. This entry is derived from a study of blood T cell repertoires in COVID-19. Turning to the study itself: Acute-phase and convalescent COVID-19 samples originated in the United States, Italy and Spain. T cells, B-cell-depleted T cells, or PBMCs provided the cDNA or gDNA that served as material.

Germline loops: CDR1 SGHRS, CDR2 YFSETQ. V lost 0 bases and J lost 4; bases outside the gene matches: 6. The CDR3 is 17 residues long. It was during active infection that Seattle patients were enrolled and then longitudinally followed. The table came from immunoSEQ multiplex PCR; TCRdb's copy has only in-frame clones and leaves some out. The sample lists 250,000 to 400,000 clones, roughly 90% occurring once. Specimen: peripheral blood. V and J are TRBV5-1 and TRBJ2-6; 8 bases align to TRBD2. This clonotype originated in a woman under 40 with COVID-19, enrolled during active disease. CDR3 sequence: CASSLAGGPPGANVLTF. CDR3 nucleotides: TGCGCCAGCAGCTTGGCGGGAGGGCCCCCCGGGGCCAACGTCCTGACTTTC.